The following is a T cell receptor (beta chain) sequence with its context. What antigen it recognizes has not been identified. Per-nucleotide qualities are absent, and no much larger clonotype sits a single base away. This specimen belongs to a study of OX40 agonist ivuxolimab in advanced cancers. About the full investigation: The costimulatory receptor OX40 (CD134) was targeted by ivuxolimab, a fully human IgG2 agonistic monoclonal antibody. In the dose-escalation cohort, roughly 82% of patients were male, and the mean age was around 60 years with a range of roughly 20 to 79. Partial responses occurred in three dose-escalation patients, of whom one had hepatocellular carcinoma and two had cutaneous melanoma. Prior anti-PD-1, anti-PD-L1 or anti-CTLA-4 therapy was permitted, and checkpoint inhibitors had been received by 30% to 40% of dose-escalation patients. The monotherapy dose-escalation portion (N of about 57 patients) of the phase I ivuxolimab trial is reported in the paper. The purpose of peripheral TCRbeta sequencing was to test whether ivuxolimab changed TCR sequence diversity and led to clonal T-cell expansion. Of the approximately 53 patients in dose escalation, about 20 had hepatocellular carcinoma, approximately 15 had melanoma, 9 had renal cell carcinoma and 9 had head and neck cancer. Intravenous ivuxolimab was administered to patients every 2 weeks at six dose levels: 0.01, 0.1, 0.3, 1.5, 3 and 10 mg/kg. Results the study describes overall, beyond this receptor: Low levels of normalized T-cell clonal expansion were also seen in some nonresponding patients. Clonal expansion of both CD4+ and CD8+ blood T cells was observed from baseline to week 6 at doses 0.1 to 3.0 mg/kg. After ivuxolimab, CD8+ T cells had more expanded clones than CD4+ T cells on average. The antigen specificity of the clonally expanded peripheral T cells was not determined. In partial responders in the 0.1-3.0 mg/kg groups, normalized peripheral clonal expansion was found to be among the lowest, especially among CD8+ T cells.

Genomic DNA was isolated from the sorted cells so that the TCRbeta CDR3 region could be sequenced. The immunoSEQ Assay was used for sequencing of TCRbeta CDR3 regions. TCRdb took over this immuneACCESS table, retaining in-frame rearrangements with V and J assigned. Such tables are incomplete; in checked studies, under half of the missing clones stem from an unresolved V gene, and the remainder is unexplained. Here the sample has about 55,000 clones; approximately 86% occur a single time. Approximately 11% of the sample rests with the top ten. The trial excluded patients who had a history of autoimmune disease or who were on systemic immunosuppression. In every dose cohort, peripheral blood was drawn for TCR sequencing at baseline, cycle 4 day 1, and cycle 7 day 1. Samples came from an open-label, multicenter, first-in-human phase I dose-escalation trial of ivuxolimab. Adults with locally advanced or metastatic melanoma, renal cell, hepatocellular, or head and neck squamous cell carcinoma were enrolled in the trial. Before TCR sequencing, CD4+ and CD8+ T cells were separately sorted from peripheral blood.

The CDR3 starts with the cysteine, ends with the phenylalanine, and has 12 residues. Only CDR3 DNA remains: 36 bases, in frame from the first base. Looking up the germline V gene yields CDR1 SGHNT and CDR2 YENEEA. Relative to germline, V is missing 9 bases and J is missing 5 bases, with 6 bases of the junction outside any gene match. Sequenced material: CD4+ or CD8+ T cells sorted from blood, taken in a trial of the OX40 agonist ivuxolimab. The source of this sequence is an adult with an advanced solid tumor such as melanoma, head and neck, liver or kidney cancer. The rearranged chain carries TRBV11-3 and TRBJ2-7; 8 middle bases align to TRBD2. CDR3 protein: CASRGGAHEQYF. DNA sequence: TGTGCCAGTCGGGGGGGGGCCCACGAGCAGTACTTC.